The rows below give T cell receptor beta chains drawn from one sample of a study of cytomegalovirus exposure and HLA in healthy donors. Measured with immunoSEQ multiplex PCR; TCRdb has only the in-frame clones, and not every one. The sample lists under 250,000 clones; about nine tenths were seen once. The sample consisted of PBMCs. The source of these receptors is a young woman in good health and CMV-seronegative. Each CDR3 is given with its conserved first and last residue. Each record gives: clone size, D gene, V gene, J gene, CDR3 protein, CDR3 DNA. D genes are given only for firm matches. Clone size is stated in some rows and not others, as once, few, many or a class when expanded.

size: .; D: TRBD2; V: TRBV6-5; J: TRBJ2-1; CDR3: CASSLAPGGGVHEQFF; DNA: TGTGCCAGCAGTTTAGCACCGGGAGGGGGGGTGCATGAGCAGTTCTTC
size: .; D: .; V: TRBV7-9; J: TRBJ2-2; CDR3: CASSLVGLLTGELFF; DNA: TGTGCCAGCAGCTTAGTGGGGCTACTCACCGGGGAGCTGTTTTTT
size: few; D: .; V: TRBV5-4; J: TRBJ1-4; CDR3: CASSLGRRGEEKLFF; DNA: TGTGCCAGCAGCTTGGGGCGCAGGGGCGAGGAAAAACTGTTTTTT
size: .; D: .; V: TRBV2; J: TRBJ2-5; CDR3: CASSVLAGKETQYF; DNA: TGTGCCAGCAGCGTTTTAGCCGGGAAAGAGACCCAGTACTTC
size: once; D: TRBD1; V: TRBV6-4; J: TRBJ1-3; CDR3: CASRDRGNTIYF; DNA: TGTGCCAGCCGGGACAGAGGGAACACCATATATTTT
size: .; D: .; V: TRBV6-5; J: TRBJ2-5; CDR3: CASSYSGMIETQYF; DNA: TGTGCCAGCAGTTACTCGGGCATGATTGAGACCCAGTACTTC
size: once; D: .; V: TRBV9; J: TRBJ1-2; CDR3: CASSVSGYGYTF; DNA: TGTGCCAGCAGCGTTTCAGGGTATGGCTACACCTTC
size: .; D: TRBD2; V: TRBV5-6; J: TRBJ2-3; CDR3: CASSSTRGTSGRNTQYF; DNA: TGTGCCAGCAGCTCCACTCGGGGGACTAGCGGGAGGAATACGCAGTATTTT
size: .; D: TRBD1; V: TRBV7-2; J: TRBJ1-1; CDR3: CASSWAGTGGTEAFF; DNA: TGTGCCAGCAGCTGGGCCGGGACAGGGGGCACTGAAGCTTTCTTT
size: few; D: TRBD1; V: TRBV23-1; J: TRBJ1-2; CDR3: CASSQSRGRSGQYGYTF; DNA: TGCGCCAGCAGTCAATCGAGGGGGCGATCTGGGCAATATGGCTACACCTTC
size: .; D: .; V: TRBV6-5; J: TRBJ2-5; CDR3: CASSYSNPRAETQYF; DNA: TGTGCCAGCAGTTACTCGAATCCCAGGGCCGAGACCCAGTACTTC
size: .; D: TRBD1; V: TRBV19; J: TRBJ2-7; CDR3: CASTQGAGGYEQYF; DNA: TGTGCCAGTACCCAAGGGGCAGGGGGCTACGAGCAGTACTTC
size: .; D: TRBD1; V: TRBV10-2; J: TRBJ2-5; CDR3: CASATGQGKETQYF; DNA: TGCGCCAGCGCTACGGGACAGGGCAAAGAGACCCAGTACTTC
size: .; D: .; V: TRBV15; J: TRBJ1-4; CDR3: CATSRDLGGARNEKLFF; DNA: TGTGCCACCAGCAGAGATCTTGGGGGGGCGCGGAATGAAAAACTGTTTTTT
size: .; D: .; V: TRBV12-5; J: TRBJ1-1; CDR3: CASEQDQGEDTEAFF; DNA: TGTGCTAGTGAACAAGACCAGGGTGAGGACACTGAAGCTTTCTTT